Sequencing of this T cell receptor beta chain was carried out in a study of T cell changes during pregnancy in multiple sclerosis. Profiling relied on immunoSEQ multiplex PCR, and the TCRdb table lists in-frame clones only, not all of them. The profile shows 90,000 to 120,000 clones, around 92% of them singletons. The table lists this clone with a count of one. V was clipped by 6 bases and J by 0 bases, with 9 bases between them. In germline, CDR1 is KGHSH, CDR2 LQKENI. The CDR3 extends over 15 amino acids. The V gene is TRBV18, the J gene TRBJ1-6; no clear D. This TCR derives from a female donor in good health, enrolled as a control in a pregnancy study. This material consisted of peripheral blood, taken in the third trimester of pregnancy. DNA of the CDR3: TGTGCCAGCTCTGGCACTAGCTCCTATAATTCACCCCTCCACTTT. It specifies CASSGTSSYNSPLHF.